These T cell receptor beta chains were read from a single sample in a study of Ad26.COV2.S vaccination and SARS-CoV-2 variants. The table came from immunoSEQ multiplex PCR; TCRdb's copy has only in-frame clones and leaves some out. The sample yields fewer than 800,000 clones, 70% to 90% seen once. This specimen consisted of peripheral blood, obtained in a trial of Ad26.COV2.S vaccine versus placebo. The receptors originated from a person between 18 and 60 years old who received the Ad26.COV2.S COVID-19 vaccine or a placebo. The CDR3 runs from the conserved cysteine through the conserved F or W. The order of the fields is D gene, clone size, V gene, J gene, CDR3 DNA, CDR3 protein. The D gene is left open where the match is weak. The size field is filled for only some rows; it gives once, few, many or a size class.

d_call: TRBD1; clone_size: NA; v_call: TRBV19; j_call: TRBJ1-1; cdr3_nt: TGTGCCAGTAGCAAGACAGGGGACACTGAAGCTTTCTTT; cdr3_aa: CASSKTGDTEAFF
d_call: NA; clone_size: NA; v_call: TRBV29-1; j_call: TRBJ2-5; cdr3_nt: TGCAGCGTTGAGGTCTCAGGGAAGACCCAGTACTTC; cdr3_aa: CSVEVSGKTQYF
d_call: NA; clone_size: few; v_call: TRBV27; j_call: TRBJ1-2; cdr3_nt: TGTGCCAGCAGCCCTAACGACAGGAACCTGTATGGCTACACCTTC; cdr3_aa: CASSPNDRNLYGYTF
d_call: TRBD1; clone_size: NA; v_call: TRBV25-1; j_call: TRBJ2-7; cdr3_nt: TGTGCCAGCAGTGAATATGGAGAGGGCAGGGGGCGATACGAGCAGTACTTC; cdr3_aa: CASSEYGEGRGRYEQYF
d_call: NA; clone_size: NA; v_call: TRBV6-2/TRBV6-3; j_call: TRBJ1-6; cdr3_nt: TGTGCCAGCAGTAATCCGGGCTCACGGGATTCACCCCTCCACTTT; cdr3_aa: CASSNPGSRDSPLHF
d_call: NA; clone_size: NA; v_call: TRBV6-4; j_call: TRBJ2-2; cdr3_nt: TGTGCCAGCAGTCTCTCCGGAGACACCGGGGAGCTGTTTTTT; cdr3_aa: CASSLSGDTGELFF
d_call: NA; clone_size: NA; v_call: TRBV5-4; j_call: TRBJ1-1; cdr3_nt: TGTGCCAGCAGCTTGGAACAGGACACTGAAGCTTTCTTT; cdr3_aa: CASSLEQDTEAFF
d_call: NA; clone_size: NA; v_call: TRBV5-6; j_call: TRBJ2-3; cdr3_nt: TGTGCCAGCAGCTTAGGACTAAGCGCCAGCGCAGATACGCAGTATTTT; cdr3_aa: CASSLGLSASADTQYF
d_call: TRBD1; clone_size: NA; v_call: TRBV27; j_call: TRBJ2-7; cdr3_nt: TGTGCCAGCAGGCGGACAGGGGAGTACGAGCAGTACTTC; cdr3_aa: CASRRTGEYEQYF
d_call: NA; clone_size: NA; v_call: TRBV7-9; j_call: TRBJ2-7; cdr3_nt: TGTGCCAGCAGCTTAGAAGGGTGGTACGAGCAGTACTTC; cdr3_aa: CASSLEGWYEQYF
d_call: TRBD2; clone_size: once; v_call: TRBV19; j_call: TRBJ2-1; cdr3_nt: TGTGCCAGCCGGACTAGCGGATACAATGAGCAGTTCTTC; cdr3_aa: CASRTSGYNEQFF
d_call: TRBD2; clone_size: NA; v_call: TRBV30; j_call: TRBJ2-7; cdr3_nt: TGTGCCTGGAGTACTGGGACTAGTGTCTACGAGCAGTACTTC; cdr3_aa: CAWSTGTSVYEQYF
d_call: TRBD1; clone_size: NA; v_call: TRBV18; j_call: TRBJ2-1; cdr3_nt: TGTGCCAGCTGCCCGCAGGGACAGGGTCTGGTCAATGAGCAGTTCTTC; cdr3_aa: CASCPQGQGLVNEQFF
d_call: NA; clone_size: NA; v_call: TRBV18; j_call: TRBJ1-4; cdr3_nt: TGTGCCAGTTACCGGGACAATAATGAAAAACTGTTTTTT; cdr3_aa: CASYRDNNEKLFF
d_call: TRBD1; clone_size: NA; v_call: TRBV18; j_call: TRBJ2-5; cdr3_nt: TGTGCCAGCTCATTCGGACAGGGGCAAGAGACCCAGTACTTC; cdr3_aa: CASSFGQGQETQYF
d_call: NA; clone_size: few; v_call: TRBV5-6; j_call: TRBJ2-5; cdr3_nt: TGTGCCAGCAGCTTGGAATCGACAGAGACCCAGTACTTC; cdr3_aa: CASSLESTETQYF
d_call: TRBD1; clone_size: few; v_call: TRBV4-3; j_call: TRBJ1-6; cdr3_nt: TGCGCCAGCAGCCAAGCCACGACAGGGGGAAAAGATTCACCCCTCCACTTT; cdr3_aa: CASSQATTGGKDSPLHF
d_call: NA; clone_size: NA; v_call: TRBV7-9; j_call: TRBJ1-5; cdr3_nt: TGTGCCAGCAGCCGAGAGAATCAGCCCCAGCATTTT; cdr3_aa: CASSRENQPQHF
d_call: NA; clone_size: NA; v_call: TRBV7-2; j_call: TRBJ2-7; cdr3_nt: TGTGCCAGCAGCCGTAGTCGGGGGTTCGAGCAGTACTTC; cdr3_aa: CASSRSRGFEQYF
d_call: NA; clone_size: NA; v_call: TRBV6-5; j_call: TRBJ1-6; cdr3_nt: TGTGCCAGCGGGACACCAAGCTCCTATAATTCACCCCTCCACTTT; cdr3_aa: CASGTPSSYNSPLHF
d_call: TRBD1; clone_size: NA; v_call: TRBV2; j_call: TRBJ2-7; cdr3_nt: TGTGCCAGCAGGGGGACAGGTCTTTACTACGAGCAGTACTTC; cdr3_aa: CASRGTGLYYEQYF
d_call: NA; clone_size: many; v_call: TRBV6-4; j_call: TRBJ2-2; cdr3_nt: TGTGCCAGCAGTGACTCGCCGGGACAGAACACCGGGGAGCTGTTTTTT; cdr3_aa: CASSDSPGQNTGELFF
d_call: NA; clone_size: NA; v_call: TRBV9; j_call: TRBJ1-4; cdr3_nt: TGTGCCAGCAGCGTTACAGGGACAAATGAAAAACTGTTTTTT; cdr3_aa: CASSVTGTNEKLFF
d_call: NA; clone_size: NA; v_call: TRBV2; j_call: TRBJ1-1; cdr3_nt: TGTGCCAGCAGCAATCGGGGGACTGAAGCTTTCTTT; cdr3_aa: CASSNRGTEAFF
d_call: NA; clone_size: once; v_call: TRBV10-1; j_call: TRBJ1-2; cdr3_nt: TGCGCCAGCACCAAAGGGCAGACTAACTATGGCTACACCTTC; cdr3_aa: CASTKGQTNYGYTF
d_call: NA; clone_size: once; v_call: TRBV7-8; j_call: TRBJ1-5; cdr3_nt: TGTGCCAGCAGCCCCGATACCTTCAATCAGCCCCAGCATTTT; cdr3_aa: CASSPDTFNQPQHF
d_call: TRBD1; clone_size: NA; v_call: TRBV14; j_call: TRBJ1-2; cdr3_nt: TGTGCCAGCAGCCAAATGACAGGGGGCCCGCGCTACACCTTC; cdr3_aa: CASSQMTGGPRYTF
d_call: TRBD1; clone_size: NA; v_call: TRBV24-1; j_call: TRBJ2-1; cdr3_nt: TGTGCCACCAGTGATCCCTCCACTAGCCTCGGGACAGGGGTGTACAATGAGCAGTTCTTC; cdr3_aa: CATSDPSTSLGTGVYNEQFF
d_call: TRBD2; clone_size: NA; v_call: TRBV19; j_call: TRBJ2-7; cdr3_nt: TGTGCCAGTAGTATCAGAGGGGAGGGCTCCTACGAGCAGTACTTC; cdr3_aa: CASSIRGEGSYEQYF
d_call: NA; clone_size: NA; v_call: TRBV6-5; j_call: TRBJ2-5; cdr3_nt: TGTGCCAGCAGTTCTCGGACATACCCTACAACCCAGTACTTC; cdr3_aa: CASSSRTYPTTQYF
d_call: TRBD1; clone_size: NA; v_call: TRBV27; j_call: TRBJ1-6; cdr3_nt: TGTGCCAGCAGTTTGGAGGGGGCCGCCTATAATTCACCCCTCCACTTT; cdr3_aa: CASSLEGAAYNSPLHF
d_call: NA; clone_size: NA; v_call: TRBV4-3; j_call: TRBJ1-1; cdr3_nt: TGCGCCAGCAGCCAAGGAAATTCGGTGGGACCTTTCTTT; cdr3_aa: CASSQGNSVGPFF
d_call: NA; clone_size: NA; v_call: TRBV12-3/TRBV12-4; j_call: TRBJ2-1; cdr3_nt: TGTGCCAGCAGTGCGTCCCAGGGGCAGTTCTTC; cdr3_aa: CASSASQGQFF
d_call: NA; clone_size: once; v_call: TRBV19; j_call: TRBJ1-1; cdr3_nt: TGTGCCAGTAGTGCAACGGGCAGCATGAACACTGAAGCTTTCTTT; cdr3_aa: CASSATGSMNTEAFF
d_call: NA; clone_size: NA; v_call: TRBV5-4; j_call: TRBJ1-1; cdr3_nt: TGTGCCAGCAGCCTGGATGTGAACACTGAAGCTTTCTTT; cdr3_aa: CASSLDVNTEAFF
d_call: TRBD1; clone_size: NA; v_call: TRBV25-1; j_call: TRBJ1-4; cdr3_nt: TGTGCCAGCAGTGCCCATCGACAGGGGGCTAATAATGAAAAACTGTTTTTT; cdr3_aa: CASSAHRQGANNEKLFF
d_call: TRBD2; clone_size: NA; v_call: TRBV5-5; j_call: TRBJ2-2; cdr3_nt: TGTGCCAGCAGCTTGGATTTTGAAAAGACTAGCGGGAGGGCCGGGGAGCTGTTTTTT; cdr3_aa: CASSLDFEKTSGRAGELFF
d_call: NA; clone_size: NA; v_call: TRBV5-6; j_call: TRBJ2-2; cdr3_nt: TGTGCCAGCAGCTTGGTCGGGAGTCTCACCGGGGAGCTGTTTTTT; cdr3_aa: CASSLVGSLTGELFF
d_call: TRBD1; clone_size: few; v_call: TRBV4-3; j_call: TRBJ1-1; cdr3_nt: TGCGCCAGCAGCCAGGGACAGGGGTTCACTGAAGCTTTCTTT; cdr3_aa: CASSQGQGFTEAFF
d_call: NA; clone_size: NA; v_call: TRBV15; j_call: TRBJ1-1; cdr3_nt: TGTGCCACCGGTGAGGGGCGCACTGAAGCTTTCTTT; cdr3_aa: CATGEGRTEAFF
d_call: NA; clone_size: NA; v_call: TRBV19; j_call: TRBJ1-5; cdr3_nt: TGTGCCAGTAGTTTACAGGGAGGCAATCAGCCCCAGCATTTT; cdr3_aa: CASSLQGGNQPQHF
d_call: TRBD1; clone_size: NA; v_call: TRBV2; j_call: TRBJ2-4; cdr3_nt: TGTGCCAGCAGACCGCCGGGACAGCAAAACATTCAGTACTTC; cdr3_aa: CASRPPGQQNIQYF
d_call: NA; clone_size: few; v_call: TRBV6-5; j_call: TRBJ1-5; cdr3_nt: TGTGCCAGTTCCACAGGGAACCTCGATCAGCCCCAGCATTTT; cdr3_aa: CASSTGNLDQPQHF
d_call: NA; clone_size: NA; v_call: TRBV19; j_call: TRBJ1-1; cdr3_nt: TGTGCCAGTAGTATAGATACATCGTTCGGGCGGGCTGAAGCTTTCTTT; cdr3_aa: CASSIDTSFGRAEAFF
d_call: NA; clone_size: NA; v_call: TRBV3-1/TRBV3-2; j_call: TRBJ1-6; cdr3_nt: TGTGCCAGCAGCCAAGGTGGTTCACCCCTCCACTTT; cdr3_aa: CASSQGGSPLHF
d_call: TRBD1; clone_size: NA; v_call: TRBV5-1; j_call: TRBJ2-2; cdr3_nt: TGCGCCAGCAGCACGGGACAGATTAACACCGGGGAGCTGTTTTTT; cdr3_aa: CASSTGQINTGELFF
d_call: NA; clone_size: NA; v_call: TRBV10-1; j_call: TRBJ2-5; cdr3_nt: TGCGCCAGCAGTGAGTCGAAAGTTGGGAAGCTTGGGGAGACCCAGTACTTC; cdr3_aa: CASSESKVGKLGETQYF
d_call: NA; clone_size: NA; v_call: TRBV5-1; j_call: TRBJ2-2; cdr3_nt: TGCGCCAGCAGTAGGGACATTTCCGGGTACACCGGGGAGCTGTTTTTT; cdr3_aa: CASSRDISGYTGELFF
d_call: TRBD2; clone_size: NA; v_call: TRBV5-1; j_call: TRBJ2-1; cdr3_nt: TGCGCCAGCAGCGGGACTACCTCCTACAATGAGCAGTTCTTC; cdr3_aa: CASSGTTSYNEQFF
d_call: TRBD2; clone_size: once; v_call: TRBV5-4; j_call: TRBJ2-2; cdr3_nt: TGTGCCAGCAGCACCTCTAGCGGGACGAACACCGGGGAGCTGTTTTTT; cdr3_aa: CASSTSSGTNTGELFF
d_call: NA; clone_size: once; v_call: TRBV7-2; j_call: TRBJ1-3; cdr3_nt: TGTGCCAGCAGCTTCCAGGGCGAAGGAAACACCATATATTTT; cdr3_aa: CASSFQGEGNTIYF
d_call: NA; clone_size: NA; v_call: TRBV7-8; j_call: TRBJ2-1; cdr3_nt: TGTGCCAGCAGCTTGACCCTTCCAGAGCAGTTCTTC; cdr3_aa: CASSLTLPEQFF